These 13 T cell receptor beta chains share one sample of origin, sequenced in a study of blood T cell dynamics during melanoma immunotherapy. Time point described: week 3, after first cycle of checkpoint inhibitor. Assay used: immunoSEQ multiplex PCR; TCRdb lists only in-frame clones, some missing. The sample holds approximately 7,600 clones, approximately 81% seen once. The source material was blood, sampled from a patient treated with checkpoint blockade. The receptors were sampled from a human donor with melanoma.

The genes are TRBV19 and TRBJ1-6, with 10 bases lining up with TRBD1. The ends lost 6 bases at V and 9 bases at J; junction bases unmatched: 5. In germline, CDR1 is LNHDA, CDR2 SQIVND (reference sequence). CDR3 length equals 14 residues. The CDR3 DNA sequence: TGTGCCAGTAGCCTGACAGGGGGCGGTTCACCCCTCCACTTT. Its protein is CASSLTGGGSPLHF.

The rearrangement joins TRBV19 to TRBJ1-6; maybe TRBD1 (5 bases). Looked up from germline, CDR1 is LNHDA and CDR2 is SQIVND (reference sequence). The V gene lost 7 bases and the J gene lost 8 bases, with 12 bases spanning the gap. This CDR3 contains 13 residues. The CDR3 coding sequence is TGTGCCAGTAATGTGGGGGGGGATTCACCCCTCCACTTT. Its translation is CASNVGGDSPLHF.

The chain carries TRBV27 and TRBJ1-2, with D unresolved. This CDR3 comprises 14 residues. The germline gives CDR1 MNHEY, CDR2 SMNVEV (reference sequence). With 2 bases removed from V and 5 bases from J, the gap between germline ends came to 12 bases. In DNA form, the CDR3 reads TGTGCCAGCAGTTTAGGTCAGCCTATTTATGGCTACACCTTC. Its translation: CASSLGQPIYGYTF.

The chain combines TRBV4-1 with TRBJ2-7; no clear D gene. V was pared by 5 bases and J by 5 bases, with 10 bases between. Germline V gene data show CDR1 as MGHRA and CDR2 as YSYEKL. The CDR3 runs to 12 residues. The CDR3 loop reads CASSFQVHEQYV. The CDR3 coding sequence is TGCGCCAGCAGCTTTCAGGTCCACGAGCAGTACGTC.

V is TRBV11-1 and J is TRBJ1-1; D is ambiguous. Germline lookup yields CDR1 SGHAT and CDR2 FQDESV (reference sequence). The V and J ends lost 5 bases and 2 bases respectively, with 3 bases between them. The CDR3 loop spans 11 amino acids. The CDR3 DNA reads TGTGCCAGCAGCATTAACACTGAAGCTTTCTTT. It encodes CASSINTEAFF.

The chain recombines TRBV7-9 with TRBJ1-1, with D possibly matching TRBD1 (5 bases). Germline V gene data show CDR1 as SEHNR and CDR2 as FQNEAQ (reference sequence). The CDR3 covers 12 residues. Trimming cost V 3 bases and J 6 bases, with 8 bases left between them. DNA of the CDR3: TGTGCCAGCAGCTTCGGACAAGCTGAAGCTTTCTTT. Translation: CASSFGQAEAFF. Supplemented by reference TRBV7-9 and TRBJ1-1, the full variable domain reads DTGVSQNPRHKITKRGQNVTFRCDPISEHNRLYWYRQTLGQGPEFLTYFQNEAQLEKSRLLSDRFSAERPKGSFSTLEIQRTEQGDSAMYLCASSFGQAEAFFGQGTRLTVV.

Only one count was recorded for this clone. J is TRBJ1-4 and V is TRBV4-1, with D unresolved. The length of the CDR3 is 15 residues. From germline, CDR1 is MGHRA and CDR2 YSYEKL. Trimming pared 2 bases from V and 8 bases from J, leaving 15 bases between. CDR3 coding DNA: TGCGCCAGCAGCCAATCTGAAGGGTACGGCGAAAAACTGTTTTTT. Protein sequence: CASSQSEGYGEKLFF.

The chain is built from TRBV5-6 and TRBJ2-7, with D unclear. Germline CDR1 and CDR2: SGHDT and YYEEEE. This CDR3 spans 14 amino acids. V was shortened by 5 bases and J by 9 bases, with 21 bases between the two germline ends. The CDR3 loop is CASSSNKLVRRQYF. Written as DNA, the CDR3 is TGTGCCAGCAGTAGTAATAAACTCGTGCGACGGCAGTACTTC.

The CDR3 is CASGLYGGAAGELFF. The CDR3 DNA reads TGTGCCAGTGGTCTCTACGGGGGGGCCGCCGGGGAGCTGTTTTTT. This rearrangement joins TRBV19 to TRBJ2-2, with TRBD2 matching 8 bases. The CDR3 is made up of 15 amino acids. The germline V gene has CDR1 LNHDA and CDR2 SQIVND (reference sequence). V trimming: 8 bases; J trimming: 6 bases; junction bases outside the gene matches: 11.

CDR3 nucleotides: TGTGCCAGCCGCCCGGGGCGCAATCAGCCCCAGCATTTT. Translated, it gives CASRPGRNQPQHF. The chain recombines TRBV28 with TRBJ1-5, with D perhaps TRBD1 (5 bases). The CDR3 sequence is 13 residues long. Trimming took off 8 bases at V and 2 bases at J, with 10 bases between the two ends. In germline, CDR1 is MDHEN, CDR2 SYDVKM.

Written as DNA, the CDR3 is TGTGCCAGCAGCCCTGGGGCAGGGGCCAACTATGGCTACACCTTC. Residues: CASSPGAGANYGYTF. The chain combines TRBV9 with TRBJ1-2, with TRBD1 as a possible D gene (6 bases). CDR1 and CDR2 from the germline V gene are SGDLS and YYNGEE. This CDR3 spans 15 amino acids. The V gene lost 4 bases and the J gene lost 2 bases, with 15 bases spanning the gap.

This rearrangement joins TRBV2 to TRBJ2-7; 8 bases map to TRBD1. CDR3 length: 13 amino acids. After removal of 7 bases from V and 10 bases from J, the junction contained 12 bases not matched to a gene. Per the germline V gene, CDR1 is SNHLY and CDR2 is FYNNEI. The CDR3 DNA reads TGTGCCAGCAAAGTCCAGGGGGCTATTGAACAGTACGTC. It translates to CASKVQGAIEQYV.

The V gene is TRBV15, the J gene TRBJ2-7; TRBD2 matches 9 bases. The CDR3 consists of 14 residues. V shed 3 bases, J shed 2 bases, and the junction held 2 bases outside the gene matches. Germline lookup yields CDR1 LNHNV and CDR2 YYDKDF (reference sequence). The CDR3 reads CATSRAGGPYEQYF. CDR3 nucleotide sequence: TGTGCCACCAGCAGGGCGGGGGGGCCCTACGAGCAGTACTTC.